This TCR beta chain emerged from a study of memory CD4+ T cells and cytomegalovirus serostatus. Study-wide context: Donors were healthy Belgian adults, several CMV seropositive and roughly 25 seronegative.

Method: immunoSEQ multiplex PCR; TCRdb's copy keeps in-frame clones and lacks some. The sample records 58,000 or so clones, roughly 77% being singletons. Single viable CD3+CD4+CD8-CD45RO+ cells were sorted as the memory CD4+ T cells. The sample taken for sequencing was memory CD4+ T cells from blood. This clonotype originated in an adult in good health and CMV-seropositive.

The CDR3 reads CATSRDLDPGANVLTF. CDR3 DNA: TGTGCCACCAGCAGAGATTTGGACCCTGGGGCCAACGTCCTGACTTTC. The chain is built from TRBV15 and TRBJ2-6; the D is unclear. Germline CDR1 reads LNHNV; CDR2 reads YYDKDF (reference sequence). Trimming shortened V by 0 bases and J by 2 bases, and 8 bases separated the two germline ends. The CDR3 covers 16 residues.